These 9 T cell receptor beta chains share one sample of origin, sequenced in a study of cytomegalovirus exposure and HLA in healthy donors. A multiplex PCR was run with 60 Vbeta primers and 13 Jbeta primers. Assay used: immunoSEQ multiplex PCR; TCRdb lists only in-frame clones, some missing. The data hold roughly 170,000 clones, with 82% observed a single time. Sample: PBMCs. The receptors here all came from a male donor in good health and CMV-seronegative.

The chain recombines TRBV11-2 with TRBJ1-3; no clear D gene. Germline V gene sequence: CDR1 SGHAT, CDR2 FQNNGV. The CDR3 runs 16 residues. The germline V and J ends were trimmed by 0 bases and 7 bases, with 16 bases remaining between them. CDR3 in DNA: TGTGCCAGCAGCTTAGATCTACGGGGTGCTACGAACACCATATATTTT. Its protein is CASSLDLRGATNTIYF. Using reference TRBV11-2 and TRBJ1-3 for the parts outside the CDR3, the full variable domain is EAGVAQSPRYKIIEKRQSVAFWCNPISGHATLYWYQQILGQGPKLLIQFQNNGVVDDSQLPKDRFSAERLKGVDSTLKIQPAKLEDSAVYLCASSLDLRGATNTIYFGEGSWLTVV.

This rearrangement joins TRBV7-9 to TRBJ2-7; the D gene is possibly TRBD2 (6 bases). The length of the CDR3 is 16 residues. The V and J ends lost 4 bases and 1 base respectively, with 17 bases between them. Looked up from germline, CDR1 is SEHNR and CDR2 is FQNEAQ (reference sequence). The CDR3 is CASSSPPQGGSYEQYF. CDR3 nucleotide sequence: TGTGCCAGCAGCTCTCCCCCCCAGGGAGGTTCCTACGAGCAGTACTTC.

The V and J genes are TRBV28 and TRBJ1-2; 7 bases are shared with TRBD1. This CDR3 is 15 amino acids long. With V trimmed by 7 bases and J by 8 bases, 16 bases remained unmatched. Germline V gene lookup returns CDR1 MDHEN and CDR2 SYDVKM. The CDR3 DNA is TGTGCCAGCAAAGGCCGGGACAGCCCCGGGTGGGGCTACACCTTC. Translation: CASKGRDSPGWGYTF.

The CDR3: CASSKRPGLVWVRRELFF. The CDR3 DNA sequence: TGTGCCAGCAGCAAGCGGCCGGGACTGGTATGGGTCCGTCGGGAGCTGTTTTTT. The chain links TRBV21-1 to TRBJ2-2; TRBD2 is the table's D call, not checked against the DNA. TRBV21-1 is tagged as a pseudogene. The CDR3 loop spans 18 amino acids.

A single count supports this clone. The CDR3 sequence is CASSSGTSVYTGELFF. CDR3 DNA: TGTGCCAGCAGTTCAGGGACTAGCGTTTACACCGGGGAGCTGTTTTTT. The gene calls are TRBV28 and TRBJ2-2; 10 bases fit TRBD2. Losses at the gene ends were 4 bases for V and 3 bases for J; bases not matched to a gene: 5. From germline, CDR1 is MDHEN and CDR2 SYDVKM. The CDR3 runs to 16 residues. Looking up the rest from reference TRBV28 and TRBJ2-2 gives the full variable domain: DVKVTQSSRYLVKRTGEKVFLECVQDMDHENMFWYRQDPGLGLRLIYFSYDVKMKEKGDIPEGYSVSREKKERFSLILESASTNQTSMYLCASSSGTSVYTGELFFGEGSRLTVL.

This clone was counted a single time. The chain combines TRBV15 with TRBJ2-1, with TRBD1 matching over 9 bases. V lost 4 bases and J lost 7; bases outside the gene matches: 8. Germline-derived CDR1 and CDR2 are LNHNV and YYDKDF (reference sequence). The CDR3 is 15 residues long. CDR3 in DNA: TGTGCCACCAGCACCGCTCCCGGGACAGGGAATGAGCAGTTCTTC. Translated, it gives CATSTAPGTGNEQFF.

The rearrangement joins TRBV6-1 to TRBJ2-1, with 8 bases lining up with TRBD1. This CDR3 comprises 15 residues. Germline-derived CDR1 and CDR2 are MNHNS and SASEGT. J gave up 7 bases and V 1 base, and 6 bases lay outside the gene matches. The DNA of the CDR3 is TGTGCCAGCAGTGAAGGGTGGACAGGGAATAATGAGCAGTTCTTC. This translates into CASSEGWTGNNEQFF.

The chain recombines TRBV14 with TRBJ2-5; 10 bases line up with TRBD2. V lost 3 bases to trimming and J lost 4 bases; unmatched junction nucleotides: 5. The CDR3 is made up of 15 amino acids. Germline-derived CDR1 and CDR2 are SGHDN and FVKESK. The CDR3 region has the DNA TGTGCCAGCAGCCATCCTAGCGGGAGTCGAGAGACCCAGTACTTC. Protein: CASSHPSGSRETQYF.

This clone has just a few counts. This chain uses TRBV6-5 with TRBJ1-2; D remains ambiguous. Germline V lookup: CDR1 MNHEY, CDR2 SVGAGI. CDR3 length: 15 residues. The V and J ends lost 6 bases and 1 base respectively, with 15 bases between them. The CDR3 nucleotides are TGTGCCAGCAGATTTCCCCCGGGAGATAACTATGGCTACACCTTC. It encodes CASRFPPGDNYGYTF.